The 12 T cell receptor beta chains below all came from one sample that was sequenced in a study of post-analysis software for immune sequencing data. General observations from the study: Compared with controls, patients had more of 4 to 6 TRBV segments, including TRBV5-6, TRBV5-1 and TRBV20-1.

Unique molecular identifiers tagged the TCR beta cDNA libraries. One entry per CDR3 protein, called by TCRdb with MiXCR from the PCR reads. Of about 760,000 distinct CDR3 sequences in the sample, 30% were seen once. These receptors lack a known antigen. The sequenced sample consisted of blood. These receptors were taken from a girl aged 10 to 17 with multiple sclerosis.

In this sample, this clonotype turned up a few times. The J gene is TRBJ2-1, the V gene TRBV10-3; 12 nucleotides agree with TRBD1. Germline V gives CDR1 ENHRY, CDR2 SYGVKD. The CDR3 covers 15 residues. Germline trimming cut 8 bases from V and 4 bases from J; bases unmatched to any gene: 6. The CDR3 here is CAIGGTGGSYNEQFF. The CDR3 DNA reads as TGTGCCATCGGGGGGACAGGGGGCTCGTACAATGAGCAGTTCTTC.

This clonotype was recorded a few times. The chain carries TRBV11-3 and TRBJ1-6; no reliable D call. Per germline, CDR1 SGHNT and CDR2 YENEEA. Trimming removed 0 bases from V and 7 bases from J, with 4 bases in between. The CDR3 totals 13 residues. The chain's CDR3 is CASSLDWNSPLHF. The DNA of the CDR3 is TGTGCCAGCAGCTTAGATTGGAATTCACCCCTCCACTTT.

This clonotype appeared a few times. J is TRBJ1-5 and V is TRBV2; D unclear. V was shortened by 9 bases and J by 5 bases, with 14 bases between the two germline ends. Germline V gene data show CDR1 as SNHLY and CDR2 as FYNNEI. This CDR3 spans 13 amino acids. CDR3 coding DNA: TGTGCCAGGCCGGGAGGCCGGGATCAGCCCCAGCATTTT. Translation gives CARPGGRDQPQHF.

The gene calls are TRBV29-1 and TRBJ2-3; the D is unclear. This CDR3 has 13 residues. Trimming left V 5 bases short and J 6 bases short, with 15 bases between. CDR1 is SQVTM and CDR2 is ANQGSEA in the germline V gene. CDR3 sequence reads: CSVQTLPEDTQYF. CDR3 nucleotides: TGCAGCGTTCAAACACTACCAGAGGATACGCAGTATTTT.

This clonotype occurred a few times. The chain couples TRBV5-1 to TRBJ1-1; no clear D gene. V lost 2 bases and J lost 3, with 14 bases in between. The CDR3 totals 15 residues. CDR1 is SGHRS, CDR2 YFSETQ, per germline. CDR3 sequence (DNA): TGCGCCAGCAGCTTTGGTGGGAGTCTGGACACTGAAGCTTTCTTT. Its protein is CASSFGGSLDTEAFF.

The table lists this clonotype with a few counts. An end of the junction differs from the germline gene, which may be a read error. The chain has TRBV2 and TRBJ2-3; D gene uncertain. This CDR3 region has 9 residues. Germline values: CDR1 SNHLY, CDR2 FYNNEI. The CDR3 spells CASGDPQYF. The CDR3 DNA follows: TGTGCCAGCGGTGACCCCCAGTATTTT.

This clonotype appeared a few times. The V gene is TRBV9, the J gene TRBJ1-4, with unresolved D. The CDR3 is made up of 14 amino acids. The V gene's germline CDR1 is SGDLS and CDR2 YYNGEE. V gave up 0 bases and J gave up 0 bases, with 3 bases separating them. CDR3 DNA: TGTGCCAGCAGCGTAGGCGCAACTAATGAAAAACTGTTTTTT. It specifies CASSVGATNEKLFF.

There are a few counts of this clonotype. For the CDR3, the DNA is TGTGCCAGCAGCGCCGGGGTCTTCAATCAGCCCCAGCATTTT. Its protein is CASSAGVFNQPQHF. V gene TRBV9 combines with J gene TRBJ1-5, with D unclear. Trimming pared 3 bases from V and 3 bases from J, leaving 10 bases between. The CDR3 totals 14 residues. CDR1 and CDR2 (germline): SGDLS, YYNGEE.

This clonotype has more than one count but fewer than ten. The rearrangement joins TRBV3-1 to TRBJ2-5; the match to TRBD1 covers 7 bases. V shed 0 bases, J shed 5 bases, and the junction held 6 bases outside the gene matches. This CDR3 spans 15 amino acids. Germline lookup yields CDR1 LGHDT and CDR2 YNNKEL (reference sequence). The chain's CDR3 is CASSQEPGQIETQYF. Here the CDR3 DNA reads TGTGCCAGCAGCCAAGAACCGGGACAGATCGAGACCCAGTACTTC.

This clonotype was counted a few times. The chain has TRBV27 and TRBJ2-1; 9 bases are a match to TRBD2. V shed 5 bases, J shed 5 bases, and the junction held 7 bases outside the gene matches. Per the germline V gene, CDR1 is MNHEY and CDR2 is SMNVEV (reference sequence). CDR3 size: 15 residues. CDR3 protein: CASSTGTSRNNEQFF. CDR3 nucleotides: TGTGCCAGCAGTACCGGGACTAGCCGAAACAATGAGCAGTTCTTC.

Details on this clonotype: A much larger clone differs by one base, so this may be a read error. This sequence joins TRBV6-5 and TRBJ2-7; TRBD2 matches at 14 bases. This CDR3 is 16 amino acids long. V lost 6 bases to trimming and J lost 3 bases; unmatched junction nucleotides: 7. The germline V gene has CDR1 MNHEY and CDR2 SVGAGI. The DNA of the CDR3 is TGTGCCAGCAGGGGACTAGCGGGAGAGAAAGGCTACGAGCAGTACTTC. Amino acid sequence: CASRGLAGEKGYEQYF.

This clonotype was seen only a few times. CDR3 in DNA: TGTGCCAGCAGTCCGCAGGCCTTGGCGGGCACTGAAGCTTTCTTT. It encodes CASSPQALAGTEAFF. The J gene is TRBJ1-1, the V gene TRBV6-1; no definite D call. The CDR3 totals 15 residues. Trimming took 5 bases from V and 4 from J, leaving 17 bases between them. From germline, CDR1 is MNHNS and CDR2 SASEGT.